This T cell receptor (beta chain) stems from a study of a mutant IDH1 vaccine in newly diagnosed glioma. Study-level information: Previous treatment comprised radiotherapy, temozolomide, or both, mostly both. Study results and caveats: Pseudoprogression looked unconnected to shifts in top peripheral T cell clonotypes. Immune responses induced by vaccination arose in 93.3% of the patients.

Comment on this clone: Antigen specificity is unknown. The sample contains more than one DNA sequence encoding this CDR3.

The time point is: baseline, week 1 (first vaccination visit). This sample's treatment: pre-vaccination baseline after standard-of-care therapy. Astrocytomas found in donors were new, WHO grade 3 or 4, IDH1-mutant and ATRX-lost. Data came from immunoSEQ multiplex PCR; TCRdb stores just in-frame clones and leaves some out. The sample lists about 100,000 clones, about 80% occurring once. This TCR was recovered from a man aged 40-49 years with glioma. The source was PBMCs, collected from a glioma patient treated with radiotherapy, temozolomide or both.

CDR3 bases: TGTGCCAGTAGTATCACTGGGAACACTGAAGCTTTCTTT. Encoded protein: CASSITGNTEAFF. The chain is built from TRBV19 and TRBJ1-1; no definite D call. In germline, CDR1 is LNHDA, CDR2 SQIVND (reference sequence). Between the trimmed V and J ends, which lost 3 bases and 1 base, there was a span of 6 bases. This CDR3 has 13 residues. Complete variable domain (other parts from reference TRBV19 and TRBJ1-1): DGGITQSPKYLFRKEGQNVTLSCEQNLNHDAMYWYRQDPGQGLRLIYYSQIVNDFQKGDIAEGYSVSREKKESFPLTVTSAQKNPTAFYLCASSITGNTEAFFGQGTRLTVV.